This T cell receptor beta chain was recorded in a study of radiation and T cells in renal cell carcinoma. The time point denotes: baseline pretreatment blood. Treatment here: 15 Gy SBRT to primary tumor, nephrectomy 4 weeks later. Study conclusions and caveats: Pretreatment tumor biopsies were lacking, so baseline clonotypes are unknown. Top tumor clonotypes rose in blood 2 weeks post-radiation, then contracted.

On this clone itself: Its target is unknown.

Clones were sequenced by immunoSEQ multiplex PCR, and TCRdb holds only the in-frame ones, with some missing. The profile shows about 150,000 clones, about 85% of them singletons. The specimen was blood, collected from a patient whose treatment included radiotherapy and nephrectomy. The origin of this receptor is a woman in her sixties or seventies with renal cell carcinoma.

The CDR3 sequence is CASSPTTGLAGEQYF. DNA for the CDR3: TGTGCCAGCAGCCCGACCACCGGACTAGCGGGCGAGCAGTACTTC. The genes are TRBV5-4 and TRBJ2-7, with 11 bases fitting TRBD2. With 4 bases clipped from V and 6 bases from J, the junction kept 9 bases outside the gene matches. This CDR3 region has 15 residues. Germline V gene lookup returns CDR1 SGHNT and CDR2 YYREEE (reference sequence).